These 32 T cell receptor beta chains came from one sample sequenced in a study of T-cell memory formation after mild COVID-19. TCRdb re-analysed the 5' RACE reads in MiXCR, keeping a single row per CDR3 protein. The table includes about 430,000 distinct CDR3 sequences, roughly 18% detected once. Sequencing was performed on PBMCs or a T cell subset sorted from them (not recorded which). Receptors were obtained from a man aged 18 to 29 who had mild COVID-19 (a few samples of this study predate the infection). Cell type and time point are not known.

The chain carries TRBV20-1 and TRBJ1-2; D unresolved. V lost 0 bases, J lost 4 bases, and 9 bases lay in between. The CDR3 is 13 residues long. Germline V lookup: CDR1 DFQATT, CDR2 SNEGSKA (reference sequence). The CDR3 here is CSARDRSGYGYTF. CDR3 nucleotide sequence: TGCAGTGCTAGAGATCGTTCGGGCTATGGCTACACCTTC.

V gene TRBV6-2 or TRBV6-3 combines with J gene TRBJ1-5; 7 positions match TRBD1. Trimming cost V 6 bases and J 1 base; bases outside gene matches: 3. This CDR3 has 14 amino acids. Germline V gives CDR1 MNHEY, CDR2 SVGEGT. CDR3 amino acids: CASRGQSSNQPQHF. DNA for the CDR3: TGTGCCAGCAGGGGACAGTCAAGCAATCAGCCCCAGCATTTT.

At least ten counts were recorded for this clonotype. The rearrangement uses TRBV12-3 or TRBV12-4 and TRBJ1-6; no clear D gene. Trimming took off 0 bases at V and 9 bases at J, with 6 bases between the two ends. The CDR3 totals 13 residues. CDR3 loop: CASSLASGSPLHF. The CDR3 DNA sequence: TGTGCCAGCAGTTTAGCTTCTGGTTCACCCCTCCACTTT.

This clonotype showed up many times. The CDR3: CASNPRAGPTEAFF. In DNA, the CDR3 is TGTGCCAGCAACCCTAGGGCAGGCCCCACTGAAGCTTTCTTT. The chain joins TRBV5-6 to TRBJ1-1; D unclear. Germline loops: CDR1 SGHDT, CDR2 YYEEEE. V shed 6 bases and J shed 4 bases, with 16 bases lying between them. The CDR3 consists of 14 residues.

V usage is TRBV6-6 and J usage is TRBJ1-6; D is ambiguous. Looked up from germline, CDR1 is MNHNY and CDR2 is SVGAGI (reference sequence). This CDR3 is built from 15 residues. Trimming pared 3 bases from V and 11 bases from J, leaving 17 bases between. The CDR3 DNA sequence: TGTGCCAGCAGTTATTACTCCTCGTCCAGGACACCCCTCCACTTT. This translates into CASSYYSSSRTPLHF.

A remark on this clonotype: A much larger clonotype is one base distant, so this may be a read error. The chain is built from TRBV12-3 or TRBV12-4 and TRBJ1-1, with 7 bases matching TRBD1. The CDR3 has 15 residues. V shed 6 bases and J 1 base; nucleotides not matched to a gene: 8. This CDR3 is CASRAGTVANTEAFF. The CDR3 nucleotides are TGTGCCAGCAGGGCCGGGACAGTGGCGAACACTGAAGCTTTCTTT.

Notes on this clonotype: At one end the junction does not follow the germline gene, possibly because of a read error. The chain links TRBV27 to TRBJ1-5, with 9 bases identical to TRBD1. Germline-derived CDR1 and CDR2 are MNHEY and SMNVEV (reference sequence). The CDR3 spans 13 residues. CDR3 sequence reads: CASSWDRVQPQLF. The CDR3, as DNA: TGTGCCAGCAGTTGGGACAGGGTCCAGCCCCAGCTTTTT.

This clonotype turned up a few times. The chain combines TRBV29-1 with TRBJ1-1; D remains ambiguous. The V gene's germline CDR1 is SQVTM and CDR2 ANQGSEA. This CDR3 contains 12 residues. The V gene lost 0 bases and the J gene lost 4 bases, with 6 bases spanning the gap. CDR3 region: CSVEDLSTEAFF. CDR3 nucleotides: TGCAGCGTTGAAGATCTCAGCACTGAAGCTTTCTTT.

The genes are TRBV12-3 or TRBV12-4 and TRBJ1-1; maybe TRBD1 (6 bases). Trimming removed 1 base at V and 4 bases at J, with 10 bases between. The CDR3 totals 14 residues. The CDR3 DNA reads TGTGCCAGCAGTTTAGGGGTACAGGGCACTGAAGCTTTCTTT. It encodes CASSLGVQGTEAFF.

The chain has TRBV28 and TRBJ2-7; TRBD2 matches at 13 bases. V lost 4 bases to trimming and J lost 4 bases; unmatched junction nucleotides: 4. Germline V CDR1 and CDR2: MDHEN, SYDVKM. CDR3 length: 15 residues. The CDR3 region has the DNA TGTGCCAGCAGTTACCCGGGACTAGCGGGGTACGAGCAGTACTTC. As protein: CASSYPGLAGYEQYF.

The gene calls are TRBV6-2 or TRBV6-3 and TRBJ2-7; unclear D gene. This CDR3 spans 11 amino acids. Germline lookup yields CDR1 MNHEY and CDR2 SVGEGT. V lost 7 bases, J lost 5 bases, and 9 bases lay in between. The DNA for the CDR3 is TGTGCCAGCAAAATATTCCACGAGCAGTACTTC. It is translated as CASKIFHEQYF.

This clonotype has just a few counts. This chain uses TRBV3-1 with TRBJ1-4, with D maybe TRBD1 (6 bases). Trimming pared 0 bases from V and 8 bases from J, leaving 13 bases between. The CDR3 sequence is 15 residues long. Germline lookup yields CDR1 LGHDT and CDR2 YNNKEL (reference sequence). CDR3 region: CASSQDWGAQEKLFF. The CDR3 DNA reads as TGTGCCAGCAGCCAAGATTGGGGGGCGCAGGAAAAACTGTTTTTT.

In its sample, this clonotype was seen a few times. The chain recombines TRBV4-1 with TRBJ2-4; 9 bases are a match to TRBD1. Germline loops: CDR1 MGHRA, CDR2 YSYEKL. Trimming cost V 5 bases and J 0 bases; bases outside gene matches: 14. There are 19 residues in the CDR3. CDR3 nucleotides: TGCGCCAGCAGCGACCGGGACAGGGTAGTGGGGCTAGCCAAAAACATTCAGTACTTC. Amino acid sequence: CASSDRDRVVGLAKNIQYF.

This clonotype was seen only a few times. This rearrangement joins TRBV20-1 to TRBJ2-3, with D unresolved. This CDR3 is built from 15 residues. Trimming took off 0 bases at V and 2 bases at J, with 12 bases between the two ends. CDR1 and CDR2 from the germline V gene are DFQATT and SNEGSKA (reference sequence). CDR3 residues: CSARDSREHTDTQYF. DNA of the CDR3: TGCAGTGCTAGAGATAGTAGGGAACACACAGATACGCAGTATTTT.

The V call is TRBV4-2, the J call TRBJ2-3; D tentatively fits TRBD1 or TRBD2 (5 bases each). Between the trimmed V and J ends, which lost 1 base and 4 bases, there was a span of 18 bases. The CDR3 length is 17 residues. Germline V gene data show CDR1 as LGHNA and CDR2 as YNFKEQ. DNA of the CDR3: TGTGCCAGCAGCCAAGGACAAGGGGAACGGGATTCAGATACGCAGTATTTT. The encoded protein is CASSQGQGERDSDTQYF.

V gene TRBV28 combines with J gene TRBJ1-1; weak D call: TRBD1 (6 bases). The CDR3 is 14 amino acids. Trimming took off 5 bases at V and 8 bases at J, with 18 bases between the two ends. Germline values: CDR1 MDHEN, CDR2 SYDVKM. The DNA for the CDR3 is TGTGCCAGCAGTCTTATGGGGACACGCAAGGAAGCTTTCTTT. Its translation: CASSLMGTRKEAFF. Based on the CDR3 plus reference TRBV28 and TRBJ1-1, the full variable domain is DVKVTQSSRYLVKRTGEKVFLECVQDMDHENMFWYRQDPGLGLRLIYFSYDVKMKEKGDIPEGYSVSREKKERFSLILESASTNQTSMYLCASSLMGTRKEAFFGQGTRLTVV.

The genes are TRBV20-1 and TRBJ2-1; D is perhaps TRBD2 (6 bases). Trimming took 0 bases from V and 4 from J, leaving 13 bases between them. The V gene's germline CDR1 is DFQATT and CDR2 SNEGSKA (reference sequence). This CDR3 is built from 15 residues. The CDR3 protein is CSARDSGGTYNEQFF. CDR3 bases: TGCAGTGCTAGAGATTCCGGGGGAACGTACAATGAGCAGTTCTTC.

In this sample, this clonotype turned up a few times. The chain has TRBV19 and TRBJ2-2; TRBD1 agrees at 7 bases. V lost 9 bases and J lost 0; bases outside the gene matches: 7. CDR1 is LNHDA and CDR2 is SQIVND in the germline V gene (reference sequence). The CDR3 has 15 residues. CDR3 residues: CASRQGQTNTGELFF. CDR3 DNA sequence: TGTGCCAGCAGACAGGGACAGACGAACACCGGGGAGCTGTTTTTT.

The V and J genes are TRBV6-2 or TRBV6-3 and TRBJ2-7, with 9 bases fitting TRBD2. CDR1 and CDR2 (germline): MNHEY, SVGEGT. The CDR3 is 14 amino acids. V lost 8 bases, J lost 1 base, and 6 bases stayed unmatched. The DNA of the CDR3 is TGTGCCAGCGGCAGCGGGGGGCAATCCTACGAGCAGTACTTC. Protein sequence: CASGSGGQSYEQYF.

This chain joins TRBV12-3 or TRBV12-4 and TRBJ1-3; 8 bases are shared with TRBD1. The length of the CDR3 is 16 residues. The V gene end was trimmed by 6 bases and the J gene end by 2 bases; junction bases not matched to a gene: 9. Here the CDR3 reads CASRSYTGGPGNTIYF. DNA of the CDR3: TGTGCCAGCAGGAGCTACACAGGGGGGCCTGGAAACACCATATATTTT.

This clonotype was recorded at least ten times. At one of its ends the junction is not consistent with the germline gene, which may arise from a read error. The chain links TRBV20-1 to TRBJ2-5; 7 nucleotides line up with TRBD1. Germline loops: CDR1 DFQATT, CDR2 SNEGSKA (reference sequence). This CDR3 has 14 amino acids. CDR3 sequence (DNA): TGCAGTGCTGGAGACAGGGTGTTAAAGGAGACCCAGTACTTC. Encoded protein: CSAGDRVLKETQYF.

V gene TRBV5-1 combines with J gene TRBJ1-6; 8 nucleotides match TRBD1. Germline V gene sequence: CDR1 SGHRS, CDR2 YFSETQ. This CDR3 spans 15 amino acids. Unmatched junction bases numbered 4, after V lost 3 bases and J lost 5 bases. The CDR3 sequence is CASSSTGEDNSPLHF. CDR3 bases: TGCGCCAGCAGCTCGACAGGGGAAGATAATTCACCCCTCCACTTT.

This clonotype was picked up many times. The CDR3 nucleotides are TGTGCCAGCAGCTTAGAGGCTAGCGGGGGGACAGATACGCAGTATTTT. Its translation is CASSLEASGGTDTQYF. This chain links TRBV7-6 with TRBJ2-3; 11 positions agree with TRBD2. The CDR3 consists of 16 residues. Losses at the gene ends were 1 base for V and 3 bases for J; bases not matched to a gene: 3. The germline V gene encodes CDR1 SGHVS and CDR2 FNYEAQ.

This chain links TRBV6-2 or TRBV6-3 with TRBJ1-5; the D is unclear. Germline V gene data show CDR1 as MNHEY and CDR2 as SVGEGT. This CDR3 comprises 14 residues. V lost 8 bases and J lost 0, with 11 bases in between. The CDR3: CASHQRGSNQPQHF. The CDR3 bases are TGTGCCAGCCACCAGCGGGGTAGCAATCAGCCCCAGCATTTT.

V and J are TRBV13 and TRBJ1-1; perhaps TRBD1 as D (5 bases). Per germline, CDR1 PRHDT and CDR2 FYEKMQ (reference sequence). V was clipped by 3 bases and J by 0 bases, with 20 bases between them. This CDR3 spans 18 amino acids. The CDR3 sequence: CASSLGATGVPMNTEAFF. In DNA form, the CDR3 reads TGTGCCAGCAGCTTGGGTGCAACAGGAGTGCCGATGAACACTGAAGCTTTCTTT.

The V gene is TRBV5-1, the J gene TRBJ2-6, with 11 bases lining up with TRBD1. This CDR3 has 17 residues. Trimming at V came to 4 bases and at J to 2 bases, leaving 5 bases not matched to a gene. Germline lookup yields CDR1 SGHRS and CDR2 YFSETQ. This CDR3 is CASSGRTGGAGANVLTF. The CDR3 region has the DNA TGCGCCAGCAGCGGAAGGACAGGGGGCGCTGGGGCCAACGTCCTGACTTTC.

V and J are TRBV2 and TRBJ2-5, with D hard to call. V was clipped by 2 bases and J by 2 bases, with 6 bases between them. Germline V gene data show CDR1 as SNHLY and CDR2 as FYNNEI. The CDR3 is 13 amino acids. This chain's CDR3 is CASSETAQETQYF. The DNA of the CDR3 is TGTGCCAGCAGTGAAACAGCACAAGAGACCCAGTACTTC.

The CDR3 sequence is CASDKTSGGDNEQFF. The CDR3 DNA reads TGTGCCAGCGACAAAACTAGCGGGGGGGACAATGAGCAGTTCTTC. The chain couples TRBV5-6 to TRBJ2-1, with TRBD2 matching 13 bases. Germline-derived CDR1 and CDR2 are SGHDT and YYEEEE. V gave up 7 bases and J gave up 5 bases; unmatched junction bases: 6. This CDR3 is built from 15 residues.

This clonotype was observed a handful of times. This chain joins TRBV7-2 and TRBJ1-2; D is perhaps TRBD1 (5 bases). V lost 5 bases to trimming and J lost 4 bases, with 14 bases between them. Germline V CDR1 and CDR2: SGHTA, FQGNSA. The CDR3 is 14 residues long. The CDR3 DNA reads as TGTGCCAGCAGCGCCCGTGGGGGTTCCTATGGCTACACCTTC. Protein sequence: CASSARGGSYGYTF.

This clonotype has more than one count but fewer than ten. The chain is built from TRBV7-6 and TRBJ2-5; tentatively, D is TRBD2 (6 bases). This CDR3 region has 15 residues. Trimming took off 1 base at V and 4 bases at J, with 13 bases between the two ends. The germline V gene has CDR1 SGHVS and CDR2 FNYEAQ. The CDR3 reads CASSLGFGTSETQYF. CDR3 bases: TGTGCCAGCAGCTTAGGATTCGGGACTTCAGAGACCCAGTACTTC.

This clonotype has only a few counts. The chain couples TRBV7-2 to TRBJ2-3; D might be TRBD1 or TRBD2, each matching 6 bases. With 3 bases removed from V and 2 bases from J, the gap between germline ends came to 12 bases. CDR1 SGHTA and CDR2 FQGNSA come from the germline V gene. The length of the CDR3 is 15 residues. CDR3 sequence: CASSFRGPLTDTQYF. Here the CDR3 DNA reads TGTGCCAGCAGCTTCCGGGGGCCGCTCACAGATACGCAGTATTTT.

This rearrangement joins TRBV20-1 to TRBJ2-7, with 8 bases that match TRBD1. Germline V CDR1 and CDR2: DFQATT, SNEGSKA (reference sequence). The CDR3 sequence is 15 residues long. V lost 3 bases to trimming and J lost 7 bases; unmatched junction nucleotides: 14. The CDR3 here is CSASTGVRGQWEQYV. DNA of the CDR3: TGCAGTGCTAGCACGGGAGTCAGGGGGCAATGGGAGCAGTACGTC.